Here is one T cell receptor beta chain with its context. The antigen is not known. Its ends do not fully match the called genes, so a read error is possible. The source of the sample is a study of cytomegalovirus exposure and HLA in healthy donors. CDR1 is GTSNPN, CDR2 SVGIG, per germline (reference sequence). The CDR3 has 14 residues. The PCR employed 60 Vbeta primers together with 13 Jbeta primers. Some clones are missing from TCRdb's copy, which holds only in-frame ones; the method was immunoSEQ multiplex PCR. The data show 200,000 to 250,000 clones, about 80% seen once. Study results and caveats: The study labeled 150 or so TCR beta chains cytomegalovirus-associated.

Sequences were obtained from PBMCs. This chain joins TRBV30 and TRBJ1-1; D possibly corresponds to TRBD1 (5 bases). This clonotype was sampled from a woman in her thirties or forties in good health and CMV-seronegative. The DNA of the CDR3 is TGTGCCTGGAGCGGTGGGCAGGTGGGGACTGTAGCTTTCTTT. This codes for CAWSGGQVGTVAFF.